This T cell receptor beta chain derives from a study of blood T cells in healthy people across ages. This CDR3 spans 15 amino acids. Germline V gives CDR1 SGHTA, CDR2 FQGNSA. V lost 3 bases and J lost 2; bases outside the gene matches: 6. Next came a second PCR, run for about 7 to 12 cycles, which used a sample-barcoded 5' primer along with a J-beta primer mix. TCRdb processed the 5' RACE reads anew with MiXCR; each CDR3 protein has one entry. The data contain 800,000 to 1,300,000 distinct CDR3 sequences, under 30% of them singletons. These data were also filed under a second study, of T cells of mothers and their children. In that study: There were over 9.5 million TCR beta CDR3 reads from each mother and several million from each child.

The V gene is TRBV7-2, the J gene TRBJ2-7; 8 bases agree with TRBD2. The sequencing input was blood. The sequence derives from a girl aged 2 to 9 in good health. The chain's CDR3 is CASSFRGGKTYEQYF. The DNA of the CDR3 is TGTGCCAGCAGCTTCCGCGGGGGGAAAACCTACGAGCAGTACTTC.